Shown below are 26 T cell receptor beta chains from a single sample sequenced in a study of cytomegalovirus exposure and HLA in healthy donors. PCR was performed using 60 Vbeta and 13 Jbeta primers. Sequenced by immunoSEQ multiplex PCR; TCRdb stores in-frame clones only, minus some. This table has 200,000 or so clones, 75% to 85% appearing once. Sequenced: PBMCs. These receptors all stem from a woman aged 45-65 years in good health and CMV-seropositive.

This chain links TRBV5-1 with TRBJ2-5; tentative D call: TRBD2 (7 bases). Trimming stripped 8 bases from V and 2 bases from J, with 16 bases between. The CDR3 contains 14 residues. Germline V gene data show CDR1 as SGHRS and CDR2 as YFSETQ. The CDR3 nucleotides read TGCGCCAGTCGGCGAGGGGGGGGACAAGAGACCCAGTACTTC. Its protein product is CASRRGGGQETQYF.

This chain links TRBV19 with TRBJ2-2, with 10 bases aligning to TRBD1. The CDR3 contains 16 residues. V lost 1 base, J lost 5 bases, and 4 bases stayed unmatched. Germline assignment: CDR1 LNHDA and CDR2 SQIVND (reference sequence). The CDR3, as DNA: TGTGCCAGTAGTATAGGGACAGGGGGAGCAACCGGGGAGCTGTTTTTT. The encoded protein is CASSIGTGGATGELFF.

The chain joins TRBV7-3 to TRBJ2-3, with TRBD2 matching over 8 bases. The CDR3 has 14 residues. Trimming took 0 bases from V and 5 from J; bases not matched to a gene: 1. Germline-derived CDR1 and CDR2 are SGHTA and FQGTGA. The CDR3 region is CASSLTGRGDTQYF. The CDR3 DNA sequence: TGTGCCAGCAGCTTAACCGGGAGGGGAGATACGCAGTATTTT.

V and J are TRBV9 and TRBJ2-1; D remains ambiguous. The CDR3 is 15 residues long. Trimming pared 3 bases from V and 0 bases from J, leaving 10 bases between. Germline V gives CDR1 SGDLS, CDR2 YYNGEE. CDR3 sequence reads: CASSGSPNSYNEQFF. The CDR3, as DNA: TGTGCCAGCAGCGGTAGCCCAAACTCCTACAATGAGCAGTTCTTC.

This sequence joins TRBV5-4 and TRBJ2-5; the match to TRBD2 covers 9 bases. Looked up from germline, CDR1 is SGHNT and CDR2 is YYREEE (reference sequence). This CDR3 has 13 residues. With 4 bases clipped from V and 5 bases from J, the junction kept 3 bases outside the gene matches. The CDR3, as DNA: TGTGCCAGCAGCGATGGACTAGCGGAGACCCAGTACTTC. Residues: CASSDGLAETQYF.

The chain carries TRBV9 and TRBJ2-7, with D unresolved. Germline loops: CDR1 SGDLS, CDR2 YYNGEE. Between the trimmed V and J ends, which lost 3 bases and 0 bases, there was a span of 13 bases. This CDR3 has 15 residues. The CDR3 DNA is TGTGCCAGCAGCGCGACTGCTGTCTCCTCCTACGAGCAGTACTTC. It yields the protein CASSATAVSSYEQYF.

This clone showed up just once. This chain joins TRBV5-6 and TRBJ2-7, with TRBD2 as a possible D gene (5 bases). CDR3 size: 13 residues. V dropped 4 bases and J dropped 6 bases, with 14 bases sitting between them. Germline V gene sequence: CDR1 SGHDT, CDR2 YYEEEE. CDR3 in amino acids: CASSRGSYGEQYF. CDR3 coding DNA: TGTGCCAGCAGCCGTGGGAGTTACGGCGAGCAGTACTTC.

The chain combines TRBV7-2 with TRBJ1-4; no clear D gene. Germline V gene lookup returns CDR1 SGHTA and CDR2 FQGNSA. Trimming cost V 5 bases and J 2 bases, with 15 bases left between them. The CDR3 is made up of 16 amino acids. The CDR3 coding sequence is TGTGCCAGCAGCCCCCGGCCGGGTGGGACTAATGAAAAACTGTTTTTT. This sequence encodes CASSPRPGGTNEKLFF.

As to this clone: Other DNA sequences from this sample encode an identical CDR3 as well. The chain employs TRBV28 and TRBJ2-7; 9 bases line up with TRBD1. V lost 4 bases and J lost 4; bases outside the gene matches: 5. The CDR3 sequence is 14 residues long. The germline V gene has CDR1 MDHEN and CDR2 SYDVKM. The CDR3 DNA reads TGTGCCAGCAGTTCCGGGACAGGGAGTTACGAGCAGTACTTC. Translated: CASSSGTGSYEQYF.

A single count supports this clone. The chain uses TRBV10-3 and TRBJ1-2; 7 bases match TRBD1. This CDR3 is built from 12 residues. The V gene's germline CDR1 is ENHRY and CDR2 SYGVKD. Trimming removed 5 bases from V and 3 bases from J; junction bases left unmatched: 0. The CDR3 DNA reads TGTGCCATCAGTACAGGGGACTATGGCTACACCTTC. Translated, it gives CAISTGDYGYTF.

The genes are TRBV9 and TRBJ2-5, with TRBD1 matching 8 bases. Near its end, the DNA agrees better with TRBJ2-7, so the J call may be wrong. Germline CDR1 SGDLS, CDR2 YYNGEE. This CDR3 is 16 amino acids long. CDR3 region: CASSVTGDSGSYEQYF. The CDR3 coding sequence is TGTGCCAGCAGCGTGACAGGGGATTCTGGGTCCTACGAGCAGTACTTC.

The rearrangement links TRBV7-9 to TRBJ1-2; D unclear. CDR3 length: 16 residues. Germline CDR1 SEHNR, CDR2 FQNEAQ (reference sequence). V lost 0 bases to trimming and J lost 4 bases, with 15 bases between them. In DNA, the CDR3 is TGTGCCAGCAGCTTAGCGGGCAGATTCACCAGCTATGGCTACACCTTC. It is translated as CASSLAGRFTSYGYTF.

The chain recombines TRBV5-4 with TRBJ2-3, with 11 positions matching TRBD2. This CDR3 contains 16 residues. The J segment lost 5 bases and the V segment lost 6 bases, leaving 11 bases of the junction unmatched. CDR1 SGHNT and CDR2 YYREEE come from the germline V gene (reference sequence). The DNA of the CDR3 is TGTGCCAGCACCTTCCGACTAGCGGGGACGGGAGATACGCAGTATTTT. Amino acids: CASTFRLAGTGDTQYF.

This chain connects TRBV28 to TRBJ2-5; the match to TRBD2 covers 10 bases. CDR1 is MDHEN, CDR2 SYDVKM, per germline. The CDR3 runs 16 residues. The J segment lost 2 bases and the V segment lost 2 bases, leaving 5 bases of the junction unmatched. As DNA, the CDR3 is TGTGCCAGCAGTTTAACGGCTAGCGGGGGACAAGAGACCCAGTACTTC. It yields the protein CASSLTASGGQETQYF.

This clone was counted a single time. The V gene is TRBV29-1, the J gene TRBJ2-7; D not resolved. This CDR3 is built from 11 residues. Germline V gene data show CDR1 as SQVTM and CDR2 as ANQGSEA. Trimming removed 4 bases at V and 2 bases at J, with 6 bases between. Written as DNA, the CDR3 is TGCAGCGTTGGCACAACCTACGAGCAGTACTTC. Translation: CSVGTTYEQYF.

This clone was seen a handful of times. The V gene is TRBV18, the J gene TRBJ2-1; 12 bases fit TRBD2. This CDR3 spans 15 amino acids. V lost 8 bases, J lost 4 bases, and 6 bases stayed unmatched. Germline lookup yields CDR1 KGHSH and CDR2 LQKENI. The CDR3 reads CASKTSGSTYNEQFF. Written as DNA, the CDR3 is TGTGCCAGCAAGACTAGCGGGAGTACGTACAATGAGCAGTTCTTC. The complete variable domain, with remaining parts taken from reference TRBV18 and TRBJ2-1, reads NAGVMQNPRHLVRRRGQEARLRCSPMKGHSHVYWYRQLPEEGLKFMVYLQKENIIDESGMPKERFSAEFPKEGPSILRIQQVVRGDSAAYFCASKTSGSTYNEQFFGPGTRLTVL.

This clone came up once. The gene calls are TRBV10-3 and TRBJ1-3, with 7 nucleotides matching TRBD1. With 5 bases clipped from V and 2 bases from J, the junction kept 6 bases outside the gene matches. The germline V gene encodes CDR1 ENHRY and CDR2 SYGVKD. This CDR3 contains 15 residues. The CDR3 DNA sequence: TGTGCCATCAGTATCTTACAGGGGACTGGAAACACCATATATTTT. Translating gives CAISILQGTGNTIYF.

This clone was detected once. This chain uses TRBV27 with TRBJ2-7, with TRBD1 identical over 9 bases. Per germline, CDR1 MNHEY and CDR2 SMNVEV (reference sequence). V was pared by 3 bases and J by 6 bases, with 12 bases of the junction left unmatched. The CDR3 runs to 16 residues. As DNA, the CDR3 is TGTGCCAGCAGTTTTGACCCACAGGGGGCAGGCATCGAGCAGTACTTC. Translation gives CASSFDPQGAGIEQYF.

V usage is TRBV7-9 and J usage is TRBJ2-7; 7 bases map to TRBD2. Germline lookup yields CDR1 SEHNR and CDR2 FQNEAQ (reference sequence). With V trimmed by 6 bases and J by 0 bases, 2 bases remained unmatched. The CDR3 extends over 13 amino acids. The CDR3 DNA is TGTGCCAGCAGACCTAGCGGCTCCTACGAGCAGTACTTC. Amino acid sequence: CASRPSGSYEQYF. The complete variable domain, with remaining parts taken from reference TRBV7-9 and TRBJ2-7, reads DTGVSQNPRHKITKRGQNVTFRCDPISEHNRLYWYRQTLGQGPEFLTYFQNEAQLEKSRLLSDRFSAERPKGSFSTLEIQRTEQGDSAMYLCASRPSGSYEQYFGPGTRLTVT.

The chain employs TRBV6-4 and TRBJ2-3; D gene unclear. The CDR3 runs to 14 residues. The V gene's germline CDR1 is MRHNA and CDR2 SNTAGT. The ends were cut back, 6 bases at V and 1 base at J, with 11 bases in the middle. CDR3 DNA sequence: TGTGCCAGCAGCCGAGAACGTGGCACAGATACGCAGTATTTT. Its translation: CASSRERGTDTQYF.

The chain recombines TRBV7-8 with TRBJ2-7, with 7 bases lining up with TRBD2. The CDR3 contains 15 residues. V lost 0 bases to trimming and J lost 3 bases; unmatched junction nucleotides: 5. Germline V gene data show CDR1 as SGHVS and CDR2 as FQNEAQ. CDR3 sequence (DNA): TGTGCCAGCAGCTTAGCGGGAGGGGAAGTCTACGAGCAGTACTTC. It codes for CASSLAGGEVYEQYF.

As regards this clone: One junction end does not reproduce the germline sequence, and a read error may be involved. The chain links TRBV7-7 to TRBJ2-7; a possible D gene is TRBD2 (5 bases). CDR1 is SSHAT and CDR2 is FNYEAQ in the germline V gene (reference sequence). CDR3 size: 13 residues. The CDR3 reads CASSLAWEYEQYF. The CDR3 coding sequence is TGTGCTAGCAGCTTAGCATGGGAGTACGAGCAGTACTTC.

CDR3 sequence (DNA): TGTGCCAGTAGGACGACAGGGGGTAATTCACCCCTCCACTTT. Its protein product is CASRTTGGNSPLHF. This chain connects TRBV19 to TRBJ1-6; 9 nucleotides align to TRBD1. V shed 6 bases and J 6 bases; nucleotides not matched to a gene: 3. The CDR3 consists of 14 residues. In germline, CDR1 is LNHDA, CDR2 SQIVND (reference sequence).

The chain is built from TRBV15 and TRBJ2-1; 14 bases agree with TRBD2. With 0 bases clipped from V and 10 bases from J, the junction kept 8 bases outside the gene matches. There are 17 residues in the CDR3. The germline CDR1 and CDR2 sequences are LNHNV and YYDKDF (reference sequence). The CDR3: CATSRDRTSGGIREQFF. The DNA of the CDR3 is TGTGCCACCAGCAGAGACAGGACTAGCGGGGGGATCAGGGAGCAGTTCTTC.

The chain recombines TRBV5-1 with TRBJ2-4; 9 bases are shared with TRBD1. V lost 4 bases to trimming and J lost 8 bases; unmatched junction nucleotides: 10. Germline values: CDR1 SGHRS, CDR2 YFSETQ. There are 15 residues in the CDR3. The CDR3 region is CASSPEGDRADIQYF. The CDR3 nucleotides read TGCGCCAGCAGCCCGGAGGGGGACAGGGCGGACATTCAGTACTTC. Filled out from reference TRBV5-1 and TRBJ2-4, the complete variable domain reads KAGVTQTPRYLIKTRGQQVTLSCSPISGHRSVSWYQQTPGQGLQFLFEYFSETQRNKGNFPGRFSGRQFSNSRSEMNVSTLELGDSALYLCASSPEGDRADIQYFGAGTRLSVL.

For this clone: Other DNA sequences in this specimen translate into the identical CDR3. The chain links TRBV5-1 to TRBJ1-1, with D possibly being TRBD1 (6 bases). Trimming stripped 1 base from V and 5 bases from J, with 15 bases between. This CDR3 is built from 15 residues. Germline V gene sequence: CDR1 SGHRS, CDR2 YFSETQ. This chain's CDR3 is CASSLSGTPGTEAFF. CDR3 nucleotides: TGCGCCAGCAGCTTGTCCGGGACACCGGGAACTGAAGCTTTCTTT.